These 14 T cell receptor beta chains came from one sample sequenced in a study of OX40 agonist ivuxolimab in advanced cancers. Measured with immunoSEQ multiplex PCR; TCRdb has only the in-frame clones, and not every one. This repertoire shows more than 60,000 clones, approximately 83% found once; its top ten account for 4% to 4.5%. The sequences come from CD4+ or CD8+ T cells sorted from blood, collected in a trial of the OX40 agonist ivuxolimab. Receptors were obtained from an adult with an advanced solid tumor such as melanoma, head and neck, liver or kidney cancer.

V and J are TRBV28 and TRBJ1-1, with D tentatively TRBD1 (6 bases). CDR3 size: 12 residues. Germline CDR1 is MDHEN and CDR2 is SYDVKM. V was cut by 8 bases and J by 2 bases, with 9 bases left in between. The CDR3 here is CASRGPNTEAFF. DNA for the CDR3: TGTGCCAGCCGGGGGCCCAACACTGAAGCTTTCTTT.

J is TRBJ2-3 and V is TRBV7-9; D remains ambiguous. The CDR3 totals 11 residues. Between the trimmed V and J ends, which lost 4 bases and 2 bases, there was a span of 1 base. In germline, CDR1 is SEHNR, CDR2 FQNEAQ (reference sequence). CDR3 sequence (DNA): TGTGCCAGCAGCTCCACAGATACGCAGTATTTT. Its translation is CASSSTDTQYF. Looking up the rest from reference TRBV7-9 and TRBJ2-3 gives the full variable domain: DTGVSQNPRHKITKRGQNVTFRCDPISEHNRLYWYRQTLGQGPEFLTYFQNEAQLEKSRLLSDRFSAERPKGSFSTLEIQRTEQGDSAMYLCASSSTDTQYFGPGTRLTVL.

The chain employs TRBV20-1 and TRBJ1-1; D unclear. V was cut by 1 base and J by 13 bases, with 13 bases left in between. The CDR3 is 11 residues long. Per germline, CDR1 DFQATT and CDR2 SNEGSKA (reference sequence). The CDR3 DNA reads TGCAGTGCTAGAGCCGAGAAAACCTATTTCTTT. It translates to CSARAEKTYFF.

The rearrangement uses TRBV4-3 and TRBJ2-3; tentatively, D is TRBD2 (6 bases). From germline, CDR1 is LGHNA and CDR2 YSLEER. This CDR3 is 13 amino acids long. The V and J ends lost 0 bases and 6 bases respectively, with 7 bases between them. The CDR3 region is CASSQERGDTQYF. The DNA of the CDR3 is TGCGCCAGCAGCCAAGAACGGGGGGATACGCAGTATTTT.

This clone has just a few counts. This chain links TRBV27 with TRBJ1-1, with TRBD1 matching 9 bases. Germline V gene sequence: CDR1 MNHEY, CDR2 SMNVEV (reference sequence). The ends lost 6 bases at V and 8 bases at J; junction bases unmatched: 7. This CDR3 has 13 residues. The CDR3 DNA reads TGTGCCAGCAGGCCACAGGGGGCTGGGGAAGCTTTCTTT. It codes for CASRPQGAGEAFF.

Only a few counts were recorded for this clone. Here the CDR3 DNA reads TGTGCCAGCAGTGGGGGGATTCAGCCCCAGCATTTT. Translating gives CASSGGIQPQHF. The chain is built from TRBV2 and TRBJ1-5; TRBD1 might be the D (5 bases). This CDR3 is built from 12 residues. Germline CDR1 SNHLY, CDR2 FYNNEI. V was clipped by 4 bases and J by 6 bases, with 7 bases between them.

This rearrangement joins TRBV2 to TRBJ2-2, with D perhaps given as TRBD1 or TRBD2 (5 bases each). V dropped 4 bases and J dropped 0 bases, with 12 bases sitting between them. Germline lookup yields CDR1 SNHLY and CDR2 FYNNEI. The CDR3 is 16 amino acids. Written as DNA, the CDR3 is TGTGCCAGCAGTGCTCAGGGACCCGCGAACACCGGGGAGCTGTTTTTT. Its translation is CASSAQGPANTGELFF.

Comments on this clone: Other nucleotide sequences in the sample specify the same CDR3. The chain links TRBV7-9 to TRBJ2-5; TRBD2 agrees at 11 bases. The germline gives CDR1 SEHNR, CDR2 FQNEAQ (reference sequence). The CDR3 is made up of 14 amino acids. The V gene end was trimmed by 5 bases and the J gene end by 5 bases; junction bases not matched to a gene: 4. The CDR3 DNA reads as TGTGCCAGCAGCCCGGGACTAGCGGAGGAGACCCAGTACTTC. Its protein is CASSPGLAEETQYF.

The chain recombines TRBV5-1 with TRBJ1-6, with D possibly TRBD1 on 6 matching bases. CDR1 is SGHRS, CDR2 YFSETQ, per germline. This CDR3 is built from 14 residues. Trimming took 4 bases from V and 5 from J, leaving 10 bases between them. The CDR3 here is CASSQQGDNSPLHF. The CDR3 DNA sequence: TGCGCCAGCAGCCAACAGGGAGATAATTCACCCCTCCACTTT.

The J gene is TRBJ1-1, the V gene TRBV6-5, with D possibly matching TRBD1 (5 bases). Trimming left V 3 bases short and J 5 bases short, with 13 bases between. The CDR3 is 14 residues long. Germline V gene data show CDR1 as MNHEY and CDR2 as SVGAGI. The CDR3 loop is CASSYSQGKTEAFF. The CDR3 DNA sequence: TGTGCCAGCAGTTATTCTCAGGGAAAAACTGAAGCTTTCTTT.

This clone was seen more than once but under ten times. The chain carries TRBV5-1 and TRBJ2-2; D is unresolved. Germline V gene sequence: CDR1 SGHRS, CDR2 YFSETQ. With 4 bases removed from V and 1 base from J, the gap between germline ends came to 14 bases. The CDR3 extends over 16 amino acids. The CDR3 nucleotides read TGCGCCAGCAGCCTCCACCCCATTGTGAACACCGGGGAGCTGTTTTTT. Amino acid sequence: CASSLHPIVNTGELFF.

The gene calls are TRBV19 and TRBJ1-1; D remains ambiguous. CDR3 size: 11 residues. The V gene lost 10 bases and the J gene lost 5 bases, with 11 bases spanning the gap. Per the germline V gene, CDR1 is LNHDA and CDR2 is SQIVND (reference sequence). The CDR3, as DNA: TGTGCCACAGACACGCGGACTGAAGCTTTCTTT. Residues: CATDTRTEAFF.

The V and J genes are TRBV7-6 and TRBJ2-1; 8 bases match TRBD2. The CDR3 is 14 amino acids. Germline V lookup: CDR1 SGHVS, CDR2 FNYEAQ. The V gene end was trimmed by 5 bases and the J gene end by 3 bases; junction bases not matched to a gene: 3. The CDR3 DNA is TGTGCCAGCAGCCGCGGGGGGAGCTACAATGAGCAGTTCTTC. Translated, it gives CASSRGGSYNEQFF.

The genes are TRBV5-1 and TRBJ2-3, with 8 bases identical to TRBD1. The germline gives CDR1 SGHRS, CDR2 YFSETQ. The trim removed 4 bases at V and 2 bases at J, leaving 9 bases unmatched. There are 16 residues in the CDR3. CDR3 coding DNA: TGCGCCAGCAGCCCGCGGACAGGGTCATCCACAGATACGCAGTATTTT. This gives the protein CASSPRTGSSTDTQYF.